This entry lists 22 T cell receptor beta chains sequenced from one sample in a study of cytomegalovirus exposure and HLA in healthy donors. The study ran its PCR with 60 Vbeta and 13 Jbeta primers. Repertoires were generated with immunoSEQ multiplex PCR, while TCRdb's copy carries only in-frame clones and drops some. Counted here are 110,000 to 150,000 clones, less than 9.5% occurring once; the ten biggest clones make up about 1.7%. The sample taken for sequencing was PBMCs. All receptors derive from a male donor in good health and CMV-seronegative.

This clone was counted a few times. The chain combines TRBV2 with TRBJ1-1; possibly TRBD1 for D (6 bases). In germline, CDR1 is SNHLY, CDR2 FYNNEI. Deletions cut 6 bases from V and 8 bases from J, with 16 bases between. The CDR3 loop spans 13 amino acids. The CDR3 here is CASSQRGNREAFF. CDR3 in DNA: TGTGCCAGCAGCCAAAGGGGGAATAGGGAAGCTTTCTTT.

This sequence joins TRBV7-2 and TRBJ1-1; TRBD1 aligns across 7 bases. Germline lookup yields CDR1 SGHTA and CDR2 FQGNSA. Trimming removed 2 bases from V and 3 bases from J; junction bases left unmatched: 6. The CDR3 length is 15 residues. The CDR3, as DNA: TGTGCCAGCAGCTTAAGGTGGCAGGGGGACACTGAAGCTTTCTTT. The encoded protein is CASSLRWQGDTEAFF.

This clone was found a few times. CDR3: CASSLGHSSYEQYF. The CDR3 DNA is TGTGCCAGCAGCTTAGGACACAGCTCCTACGAGCAGTACTTC. The chain combines TRBV7-2 with TRBJ2-7; no firm D call. The V gene's germline CDR1 is SGHTA and CDR2 FQGNSA. The CDR3 is 14 residues long. Trimming left V 1 base short and J 0 bases short, with 7 bases between.

This clone turned up a few times. The CDR3 region is CASDKQGDYGYTF. The CDR3 region has the DNA TGTGCCAGTGACAAACAGGGGGATTATGGCTACACCTTC. This chain joins TRBV7-9 and TRBJ1-2; 8 bases match TRBD1. This CDR3 region has 13 residues. Germline V gene data show CDR1 as SEHNR and CDR2 as FQNEAQ (reference sequence). The junction had 8 bases not matched to a gene; V was cut back by 9 bases and J by 5 bases.

This clone has a handful of counts. The chain carries TRBV7-6 and TRBJ1-1; possible D gene TRBD1, 5 bases. The CDR3 sequence is 13 residues long. Between the trimmed V and J ends, which lost 5 bases and 3 bases, there was a span of 10 bases. Germline lookup yields CDR1 SGHVS and CDR2 FNYEAQ. The CDR3 is CASSDGGDTEAFF. The CDR3 DNA reads TGTGCCAGCAGCGATGGGGGGGACACTGAAGCTTTCTTT.

This clone was counted a few times. The CDR3 reads CASTEGGRNTEAFF. In DNA form, the CDR3 reads TGTGCCAGCACCGAAGGGGGCAGAAACACTGAAGCTTTCTTT. This sequence joins TRBV6-1 and TRBJ1-1, with 7 bases lining up with TRBD1. The CDR3 consists of 14 residues. Trimming removed 7 bases from V and 2 bases from J; junction bases left unmatched: 7. Per the germline V gene, CDR1 is MNHNS and CDR2 is SASEGT.

The chain joins TRBV25-1 to TRBJ1-6; 8 positions agree with TRBD1. Germline assignment: CDR1 MGHDK and CDR2 SYGVNS. The CDR3 is made up of 14 amino acids. Unmatched junction bases numbered 6, after V lost 7 bases and J lost 7 bases. CDR3 sequence reads: CASNQSGGNSPLHF. The CDR3 bases are TGTGCCAGCAATCAGTCAGGGGGCAATTCACCCCTCCACTTT.

J is TRBJ1-6 and V is TRBV7-9; 8 bases align to TRBD1. The CDR3 length is 17 residues. Germline CDR1 is SEHNR and CDR2 is FQNEAQ (reference sequence). Unmatched junction bases numbered 12, after V lost 5 bases and J lost 6 bases. CDR3 sequence: CASSPGTGSRVNSPLHF. Written as DNA, the CDR3 is TGTGCCAGCAGCCCCGGGACAGGATCTAGGGTTAATTCACCCCTCCACTTT.

This clone was counted between two and nine times. V usage is TRBV4-1 and J usage is TRBJ1-3; D call uncertain. Germline V CDR1 and CDR2: MGHRA, YSYEKL. Trimming left V 1 base short and J 3 bases short, with 7 bases between. The CDR3 contains 14 residues. The CDR3 DNA sequence: TGCGCCAGCAGCCAAGTCCGAGGTGGAAACACCATATATTTT. This codes for CASSQVRGGNTIYF.

This chain links TRBV7-9 with TRBJ2-5; perhaps TRBD2 as D (6 bases). The CDR3 covers 15 residues. CDR1 is SEHNR, CDR2 FQNEAQ, per germline (reference sequence). Trimming pared 1 base from V and 3 bases from J, leaving 12 bases between. The CDR3 nucleotides read TGTGCCAGCAGCTTAGTGCGGGGCCGGAAAGAGACCCAGTACTTC. It translates to CASSLVRGRKETQYF.

The V gene is TRBV6-4, the J gene TRBJ2-2; D uncertain. The length of the CDR3 is 14 residues. With 0 bases removed from V and 7 bases from J, the gap between germline ends came to 9 bases. Germline loops: CDR1 MRHNA, CDR2 SNTAGT. CDR3 amino acids: CASSDSTGNGELFF. In DNA, the CDR3 is TGTGCCAGCAGTGACTCGACTGGAAACGGGGAGCTGTTTTTT.

The chain is built from TRBV27 and TRBJ1-1; D is possibly TRBD1 (6 bases). The CDR3 loop spans 15 amino acids. The V gene lost 0 bases and the J gene lost 5 bases, with 13 bases spanning the gap. CDR1 is MNHEY and CDR2 is SMNVEV in the germline V gene (reference sequence). CDR3 coding DNA: TGTGCCAGCAGTTTATCGCGGGGGGCCGGGACTGAAGCTTTCTTT. Protein: CASSLSRGAGTEAFF.

This clone was seen a few times. This sequence joins TRBV6-5 and TRBJ2-1; D is perhaps TRBD2 (6 bases). Per germline, CDR1 MNHEY and CDR2 SVGAGI. The V gene lost 4 bases and the J gene lost 3 bases, with 13 bases spanning the gap. CDR3 length: 15 residues. The DNA of the CDR3 is TGTGCCAGCAGTTTTCGTGGAGGGGACTACAATGAGCAGTTCTTC. Protein: CASSFRGGDYNEQFF.

The rearrangement uses TRBV28 and TRBJ1-2, with a tentative D call TRBD1 (5 bases). V was shortened by 9 bases and J by 3 bases, with 26 bases between the two germline ends. CDR3 length equals 17 residues. Germline CDR1 MDHEN, CDR2 SYDVKM. CDR3 residues: CASEMGLRLAPYYGYTF. DNA for the CDR3: TGTGCCAGTGAGATGGGACTCAGGTTGGCTCCCTACTATGGCTACACCTTC.

This clone has a handful of counts. The same CDR3 arises from other DNA sequences in this sample as well. This chain connects TRBV5-6 to TRBJ2-7; D is possibly TRBD1 (5 bases). Germline CDR1 is SGHDT and CDR2 is YYEEEE. V was pared by 0 bases and J by 1 base, with 5 bases between. The CDR3 is 13 residues long. The CDR3 reads CASSLGQSYEQYF. The CDR3 nucleotides read TGTGCCAGCAGCTTGGGACAGTCCTACGAGCAGTACTTC.

The CDR3 loop is CASSARLTVNEKLFF. As DNA, the CDR3 is TGTGCCAGCAGCGCTAGACTGACGGTCAATGAAAAACTGTTTTTT. The chain combines TRBV9 with TRBJ1-4; no clear D. Trimming shortened V by 3 bases and J by 5 bases, and 14 bases separated the two germline ends. The germline CDR1 and CDR2 sequences are SGDLS and YYNGEE. The CDR3 totals 15 residues.

The gene calls are TRBV9 and TRBJ1-3; perhaps TRBD1 as D (6 bases). The CDR3 runs to 15 residues. V lost 2 bases and J lost 1, with 10 bases in between. Per germline, CDR1 SGDLS and CDR2 YYNGEE. The CDR3 loop is CASSVQGQSGNTIYF. The CDR3 DNA follows: TGTGCCAGCAGCGTTCAGGGACAATCTGGAAACACCATATATTTT.

J is TRBJ2-7 and V is TRBV18, with 8 bases matching TRBD1. The trim removed 4 bases at V and 2 bases at J, leaving 10 bases unmatched. The CDR3 runs to 16 residues. The V gene's germline CDR1 is KGHSH and CDR2 LQKENI. The CDR3 sequence is CASSLSQGVKAYEQYF. In nucleotides, the CDR3 is TGTGCCAGCTCACTATCACAGGGGGTGAAAGCCTACGAGCAGTACTTC.

This clone has just a few counts. The genes are TRBV19 and TRBJ2-5; D unclear. In germline, CDR1 is LNHDA, CDR2 SQIVND (reference sequence). Trimming shortened V by 3 bases and J by 4 bases, and 9 bases separated the two germline ends. The CDR3 consists of 13 residues. The CDR3 DNA reads as TGTGCCAGTAGTATGGGCAGGCGAGAGACCCAGTACTTC. Translating gives CASSMGRRETQYF.

Only a few counts were recorded for this clone. The J gene is TRBJ1-2, the V gene TRBV27; D unclear. CDR3 length equals 13 residues. The V and J ends lost 7 bases and 4 bases respectively, with 13 bases between them. Germline CDR1 and CDR2: MNHEY and SMNVEV (reference sequence). The CDR3 region has the DNA TGTGCCAGCAAGTTAGAGAACGGCTATGGCTACACCTTC. It specifies CASKLENGYGYTF.

The J gene is TRBJ2-7, the V gene TRBV27; tentatively, D is TRBD2 (6 bases). Germline CDR1 and CDR2: MNHEY and SMNVEV (reference sequence). Deletions cut 7 bases from V and 3 bases from J, with 13 bases between. This CDR3 spans 13 amino acids. The CDR3 DNA reads as TGTGCCAGCACCTCTAGCGCCGACTACGAGCAGTACTTC. Translated, it gives CASTSSADYEQYF.

This clone was detected only a few times. The chain couples TRBV6-6 to TRBJ1-6; no clear D. Trimming stripped 6 bases from V and 8 bases from J, with 11 bases between. Germline lookup yields CDR1 MNHNY and CDR2 SVGAGI (reference sequence). CDR3 length: 13 amino acids. CDR3 sequence reads: CASRSAADSPLHF. As DNA, the CDR3 is TGTGCCAGCAGATCAGCGGCGGATTCACCCCTCCACTTT.